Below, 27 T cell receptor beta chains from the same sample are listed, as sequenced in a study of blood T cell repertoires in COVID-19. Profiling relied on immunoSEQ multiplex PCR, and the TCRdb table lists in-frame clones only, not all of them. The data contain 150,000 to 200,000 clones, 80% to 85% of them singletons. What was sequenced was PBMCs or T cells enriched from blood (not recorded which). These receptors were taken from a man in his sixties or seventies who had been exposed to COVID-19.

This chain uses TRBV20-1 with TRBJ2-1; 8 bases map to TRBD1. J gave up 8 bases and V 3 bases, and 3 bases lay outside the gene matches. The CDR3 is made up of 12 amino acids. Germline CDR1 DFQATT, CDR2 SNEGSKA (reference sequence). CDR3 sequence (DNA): TGCAGTGCTAGTTCGGACAGGGATGAGCAGTTCTTC. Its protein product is CSASSDRDEQFF.

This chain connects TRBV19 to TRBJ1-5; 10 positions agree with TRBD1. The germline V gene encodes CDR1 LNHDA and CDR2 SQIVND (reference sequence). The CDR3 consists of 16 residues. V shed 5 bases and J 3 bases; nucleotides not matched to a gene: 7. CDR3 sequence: CASSSWTGGFNQPQHF. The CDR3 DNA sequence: TGTGCCAGTAGTTCGTGGACAGGGGGTTTCAATCAGCCCCAGCATTTT.

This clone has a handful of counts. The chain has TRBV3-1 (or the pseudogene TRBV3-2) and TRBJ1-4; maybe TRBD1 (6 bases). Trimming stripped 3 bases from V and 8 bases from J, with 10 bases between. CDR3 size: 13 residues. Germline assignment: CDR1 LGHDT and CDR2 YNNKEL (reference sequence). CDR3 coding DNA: TGTGCCAGCAGCCAGGGTGGGGGCGAAAAACTGTTTTTT. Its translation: CASSQGGGEKLFF.

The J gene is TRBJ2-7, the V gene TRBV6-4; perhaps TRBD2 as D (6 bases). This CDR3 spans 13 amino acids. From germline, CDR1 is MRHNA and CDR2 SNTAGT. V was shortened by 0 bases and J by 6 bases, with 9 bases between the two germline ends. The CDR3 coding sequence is TGTGCCAGCAGTGACTCCCGGGGGAGCGAGCAGTACTTC. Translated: CASSDSRGSEQYF.

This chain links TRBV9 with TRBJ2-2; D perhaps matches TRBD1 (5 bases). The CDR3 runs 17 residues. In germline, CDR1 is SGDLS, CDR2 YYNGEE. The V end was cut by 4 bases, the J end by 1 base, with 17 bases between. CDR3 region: CASSLLAGPVNTGELFF. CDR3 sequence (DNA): TGTGCCAGCAGCCTTCTCGCAGGGCCAGTGAACACCGGGGAGCTGTTTTTT.

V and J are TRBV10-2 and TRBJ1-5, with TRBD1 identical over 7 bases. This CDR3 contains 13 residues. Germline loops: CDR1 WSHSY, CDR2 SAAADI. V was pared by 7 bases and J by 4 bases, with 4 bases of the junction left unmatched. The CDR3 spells CASMQQGNQPQHF. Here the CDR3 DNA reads TGCGCCAGCATGCAACAGGGGAATCAGCCCCAGCATTTT.

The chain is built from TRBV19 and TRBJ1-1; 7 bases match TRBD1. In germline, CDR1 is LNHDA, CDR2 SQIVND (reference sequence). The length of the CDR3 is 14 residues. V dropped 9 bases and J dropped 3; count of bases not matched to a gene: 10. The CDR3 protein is CASASDRTYTEAFF. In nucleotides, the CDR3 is TGTGCCAGCGCCTCGGACAGGACCTACACTGAAGCTTTCTTT.

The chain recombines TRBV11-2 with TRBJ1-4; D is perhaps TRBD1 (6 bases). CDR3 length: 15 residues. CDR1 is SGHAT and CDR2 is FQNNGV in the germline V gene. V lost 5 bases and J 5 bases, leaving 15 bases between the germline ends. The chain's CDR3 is CASSLYRDPNEKLFF. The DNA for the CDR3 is TGTGCCAGCAGCCTCTACAGGGACCCGAATGAAAAACTGTTTTTT.

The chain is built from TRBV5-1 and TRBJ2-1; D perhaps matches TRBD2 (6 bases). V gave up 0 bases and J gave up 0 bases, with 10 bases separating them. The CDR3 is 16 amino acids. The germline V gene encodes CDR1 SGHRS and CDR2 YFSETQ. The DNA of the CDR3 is TGCGCCAGCAGCTTGGTCGTCGGGAGCTCCTACAATGAGCAGTTCTTC. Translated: CASSLVVGSSYNEQFF.

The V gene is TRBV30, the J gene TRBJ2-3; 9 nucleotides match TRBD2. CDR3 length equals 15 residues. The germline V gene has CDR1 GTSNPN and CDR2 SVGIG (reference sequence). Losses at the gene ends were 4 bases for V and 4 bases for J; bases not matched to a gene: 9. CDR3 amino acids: CAWKTRAGGADTQYF. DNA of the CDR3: TGTGCCTGGAAAACGCGAGCGGGGGGCGCAGATACGCAGTATTTT.

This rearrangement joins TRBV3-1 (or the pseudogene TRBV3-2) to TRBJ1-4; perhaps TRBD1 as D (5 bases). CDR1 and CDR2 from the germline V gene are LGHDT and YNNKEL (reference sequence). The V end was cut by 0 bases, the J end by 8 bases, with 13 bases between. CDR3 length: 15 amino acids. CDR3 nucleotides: TGTGCCAGCAGCCAAGACCCAGGGCTTAGGGAAAAACTGTTTTTT. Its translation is CASSQDPGLREKLFF.

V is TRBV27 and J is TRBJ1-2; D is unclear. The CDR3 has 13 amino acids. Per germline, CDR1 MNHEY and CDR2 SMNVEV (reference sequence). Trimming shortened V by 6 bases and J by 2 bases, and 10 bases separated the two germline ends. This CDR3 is CASSRDTNYGYTF. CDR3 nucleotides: TGTGCCAGCAGCCGAGACACCAACTATGGCTACACCTTC.

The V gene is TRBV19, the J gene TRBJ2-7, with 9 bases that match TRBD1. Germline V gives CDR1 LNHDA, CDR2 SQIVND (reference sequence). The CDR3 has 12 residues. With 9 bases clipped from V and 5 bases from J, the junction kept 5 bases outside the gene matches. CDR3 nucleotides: TGTGCCAGCGGACAGGGGTCTAACGAGCAGTACTTC. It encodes CASGQGSNEQYF.

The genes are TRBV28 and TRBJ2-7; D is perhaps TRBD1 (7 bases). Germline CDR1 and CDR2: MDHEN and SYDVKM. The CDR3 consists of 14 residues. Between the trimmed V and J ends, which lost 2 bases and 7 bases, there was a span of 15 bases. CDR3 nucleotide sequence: TGTGCCAGCAGTTTAATAGCAGGGGGGAATGAGCAGTACTTC. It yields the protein CASSLIAGGNEQYF.

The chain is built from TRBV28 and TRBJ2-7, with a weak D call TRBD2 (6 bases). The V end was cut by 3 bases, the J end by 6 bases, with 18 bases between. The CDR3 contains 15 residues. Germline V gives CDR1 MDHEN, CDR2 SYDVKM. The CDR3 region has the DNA TGTGCCAGCAGTTTCCCTGGGGGGTCCGGGGCCGAGCAGTACTTC. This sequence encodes CASSFPGGSGAEQYF.

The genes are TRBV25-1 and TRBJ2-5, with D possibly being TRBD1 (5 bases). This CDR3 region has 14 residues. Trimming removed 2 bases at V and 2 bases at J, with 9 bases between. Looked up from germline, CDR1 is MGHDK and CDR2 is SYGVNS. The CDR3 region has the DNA TGTGCCAGCAGTGAAGGTCAGGGTCAAGAGACCCAGTACTTC. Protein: CASSEGQGQETQYF.

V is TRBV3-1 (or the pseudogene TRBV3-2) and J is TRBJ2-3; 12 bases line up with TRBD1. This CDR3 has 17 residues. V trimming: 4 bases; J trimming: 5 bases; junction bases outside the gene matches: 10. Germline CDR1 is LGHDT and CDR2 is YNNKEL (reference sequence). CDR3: CASSPSGTGGGGDTQYF. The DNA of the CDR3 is TGTGCCAGCAGCCCAAGCGGGACAGGGGGCGGCGGAGATACGCAGTATTTT.

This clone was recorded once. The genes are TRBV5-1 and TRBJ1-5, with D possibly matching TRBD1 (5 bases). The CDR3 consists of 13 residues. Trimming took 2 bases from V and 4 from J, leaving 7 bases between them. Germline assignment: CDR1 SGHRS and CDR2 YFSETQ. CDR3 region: CASSLGENQPQHF. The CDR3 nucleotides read TGCGCCAGCAGCTTAGGGGAAAATCAGCCCCAGCATTTT.

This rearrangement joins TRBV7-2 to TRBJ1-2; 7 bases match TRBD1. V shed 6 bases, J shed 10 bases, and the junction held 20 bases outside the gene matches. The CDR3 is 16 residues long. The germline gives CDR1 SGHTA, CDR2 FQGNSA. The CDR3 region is CASRGTATSTSWSYTF. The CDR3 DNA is TGTGCCAGCAGGGGGACAGCCACCTCAACCTCCTGGTCCTACACCTTC.

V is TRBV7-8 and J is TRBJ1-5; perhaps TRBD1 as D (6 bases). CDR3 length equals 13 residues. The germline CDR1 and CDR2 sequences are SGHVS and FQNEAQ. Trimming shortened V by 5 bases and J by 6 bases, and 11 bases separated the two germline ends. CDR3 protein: CASSRDTPQPQHF. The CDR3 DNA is TGTGCCAGCAGCCGGGACACGCCTCAGCCCCAGCATTTT.

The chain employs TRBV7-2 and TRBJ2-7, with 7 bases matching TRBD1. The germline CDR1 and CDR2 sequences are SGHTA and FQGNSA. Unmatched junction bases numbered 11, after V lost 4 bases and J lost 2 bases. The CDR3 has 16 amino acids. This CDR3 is CASSSPTGKMTYEQYF. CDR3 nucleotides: TGTGCCAGCAGCTCACCGACAGGGAAAATGACCTACGAGCAGTACTTC. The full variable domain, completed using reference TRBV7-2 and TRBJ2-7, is GAGVSQSPSNKVTEKGKDVELRCDPISGHTALYWYRQSLGQGLEFLIYFQGNSAPDKSGLPSDRFSAERTGGSVSTLTIQRTQQEDSAVYLCASSSPTGKMTYEQYFGPGTRLTVT.

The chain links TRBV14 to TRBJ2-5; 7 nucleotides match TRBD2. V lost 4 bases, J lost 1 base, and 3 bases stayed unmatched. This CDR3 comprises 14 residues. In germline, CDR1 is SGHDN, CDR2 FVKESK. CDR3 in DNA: TGTGCCAGCAGCCGCTGGACTAGCCAAGAGACCCAGTACTTC. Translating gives CASSRWTSQETQYF.

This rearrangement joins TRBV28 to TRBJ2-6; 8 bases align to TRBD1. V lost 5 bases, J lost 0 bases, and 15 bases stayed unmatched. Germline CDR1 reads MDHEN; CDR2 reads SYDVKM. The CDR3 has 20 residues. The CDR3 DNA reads TGTGCCAGCAGTACCCCGGACAGGGCTACTTATAGCTCTGGGGCCAACGTCCTGACTTTC. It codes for CASSTPDRATYSSGANVLTF.

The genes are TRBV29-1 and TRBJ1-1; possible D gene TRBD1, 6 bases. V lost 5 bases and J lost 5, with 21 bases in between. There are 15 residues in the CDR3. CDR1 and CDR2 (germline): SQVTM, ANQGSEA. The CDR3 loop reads CSVISFGGRRTEAFF. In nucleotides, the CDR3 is TGCAGCGTTATAAGTTTCGGGGGGCGAAGGACTGAAGCTTTCTTT.

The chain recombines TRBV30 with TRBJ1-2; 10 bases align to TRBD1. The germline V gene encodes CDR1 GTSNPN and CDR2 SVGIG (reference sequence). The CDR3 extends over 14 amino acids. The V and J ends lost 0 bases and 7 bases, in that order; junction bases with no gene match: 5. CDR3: CAWSVTRDRGGYTF. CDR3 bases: TGTGCCTGGAGTGTGACCCGGGACAGGGGTGGCTACACCTTC.

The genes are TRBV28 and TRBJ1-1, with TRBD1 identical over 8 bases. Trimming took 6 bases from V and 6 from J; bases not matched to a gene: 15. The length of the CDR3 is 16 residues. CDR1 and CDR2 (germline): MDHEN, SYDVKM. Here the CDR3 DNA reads TGTGCCAGCAGGGCCGGGACAGGTGGTTTTTGGCCTGAAGCTTTCTTT. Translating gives CASRAGTGGFWPEAFF.

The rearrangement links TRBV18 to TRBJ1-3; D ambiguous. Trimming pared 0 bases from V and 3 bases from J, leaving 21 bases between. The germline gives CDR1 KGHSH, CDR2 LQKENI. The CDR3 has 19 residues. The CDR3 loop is CASSPPMSSGILGGNTIYF. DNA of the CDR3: TGTGCCAGCTCACCACCGATGAGCTCAGGAATACTGGGTGGAAACACCATATATTTT. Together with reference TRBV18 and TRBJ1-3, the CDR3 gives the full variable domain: NAGVMQNPRHLVRRRGQEARLRCSPMKGHSHVYWYRQLPEEGLKFMVYLQKENIIDESGMPKERFSAEFPKEGPSILRIQQVVRGDSAAYFCASSPPMSSGILGGNTIYFGEGSWLTVV.